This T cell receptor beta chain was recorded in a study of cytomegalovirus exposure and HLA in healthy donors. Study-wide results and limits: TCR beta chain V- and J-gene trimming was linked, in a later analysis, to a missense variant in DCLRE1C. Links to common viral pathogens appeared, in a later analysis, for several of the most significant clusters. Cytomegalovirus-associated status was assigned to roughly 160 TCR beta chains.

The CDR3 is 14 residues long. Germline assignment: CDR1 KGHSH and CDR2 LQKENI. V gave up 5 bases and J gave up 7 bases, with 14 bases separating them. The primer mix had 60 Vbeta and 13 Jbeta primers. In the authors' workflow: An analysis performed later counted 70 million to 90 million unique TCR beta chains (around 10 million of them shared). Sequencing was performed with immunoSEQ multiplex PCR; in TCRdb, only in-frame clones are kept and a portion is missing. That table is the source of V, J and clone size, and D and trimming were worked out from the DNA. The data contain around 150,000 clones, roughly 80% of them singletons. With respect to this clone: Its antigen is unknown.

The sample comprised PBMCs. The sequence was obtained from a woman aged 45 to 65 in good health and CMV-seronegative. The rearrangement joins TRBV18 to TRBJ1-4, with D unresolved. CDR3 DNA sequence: TGTGCCAGCTCAAGTAACAGAAACGGTGAAAAACTGTTTTTT. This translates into CASSSNRNGEKLFF.